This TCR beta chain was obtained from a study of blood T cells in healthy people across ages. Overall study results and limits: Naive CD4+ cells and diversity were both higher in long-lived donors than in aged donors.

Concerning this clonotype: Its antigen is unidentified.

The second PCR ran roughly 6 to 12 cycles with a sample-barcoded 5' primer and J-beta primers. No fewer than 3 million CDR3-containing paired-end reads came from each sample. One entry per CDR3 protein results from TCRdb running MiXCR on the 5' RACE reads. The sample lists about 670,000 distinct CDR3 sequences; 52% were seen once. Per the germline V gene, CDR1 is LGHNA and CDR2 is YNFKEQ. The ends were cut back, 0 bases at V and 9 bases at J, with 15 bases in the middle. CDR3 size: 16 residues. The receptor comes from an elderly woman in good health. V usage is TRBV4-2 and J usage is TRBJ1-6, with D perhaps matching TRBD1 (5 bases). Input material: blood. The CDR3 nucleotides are TGTGCCAGCAGCCAAGATTGGGCAGGGTCGGTTTCACCCCTCCACTTT. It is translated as CASSQDWAGSVSPLHF.